Below are 29 T cell receptor beta chains sequenced from a single sample in a study of beta chain features in type 1 diabetes. Reverse transcription of all isolated RNA meant that expressed TCRB transcripts were sequenced. The protocol was immunoSEQ multiplex PCR, while the TCRdb copy is restricted to in-frame clones and leaves out a portion. In the table there are 900,000 or so clones, under 20% of which are singletons. The sample taken for sequencing was naive CD4+ T cells from blood. Every receptor here comes from a woman aged 18-35 years in good health.

The V call is TRBV5-1, the J call TRBJ2-5; weak D call: TRBD2 (6 bases). The CDR3 is made up of 13 amino acids. Germline V CDR1 and CDR2: SGHRS, YFSETQ. The V and J ends lost 5 bases and 3 bases respectively, with 11 bases between them. CDR3: CASRRGLEETQYF. DNA for the CDR3: TGCGCCAGCAGGCGGGGACTGGAAGAGACCCAGTACTTC.

This clone appeared a few times. The genes are TRBV7-8 and TRBJ2-5; D uncertain. V was pared by 5 bases and J by 7 bases, with 8 bases between. Germline values: CDR1 SGHVS, CDR2 FQNEAQ. This CDR3 has 11 amino acids. CDR3 DNA sequence: TGTGCCAGCAGCCCACGAGGGACCCAGTACTTC. This encodes CASSPRGTQYF.

The rearrangement links TRBV7-9 to TRBJ1-4, with D possibly TRBD1 on 5 matching bases. V was shortened by 5 bases and J by 0 bases, with 10 bases between the two germline ends. CDR1 and CDR2 (germline): SEHNR, FQNEAQ (reference sequence). The CDR3 extends over 15 amino acids. The CDR3 nucleotides read TGTGCCAGCAGCGCCGAGACAGCAACTAATGAAAAACTGTTTTTT. Protein product: CASSAETATNEKLFF.

This clone appeared a few times. The CDR3 region is CASSLVSGQGSETQYF. The CDR3 DNA follows: TGTGCCAGCAGCTTAGTTTCGGGACAGGGGTCGGAGACCCAGTACTTC. The chain is built from TRBV7-2 and TRBJ2-5, with 10 nucleotides matching TRBD1. Germline CDR1 is SGHTA and CDR2 is FQGNSA. The length of the CDR3 is 16 residues. The ends lost 1 base at V and 5 bases at J; junction bases unmatched: 7.

This clone was observed a few times. V usage is TRBV28 and J usage is TRBJ1-2; TRBD1 might be the D (5 bases). Germline-derived CDR1 and CDR2 are MDHEN and SYDVKM. V lost 2 bases to trimming and J lost 2 bases, with 12 bases between them. The CDR3 sequence is 15 residues long. CDR3 residues: CASSLGAGGNYGYTF. CDR3 sequence (DNA): TGTGCCAGCAGTTTAGGAGCGGGGGGGAACTATGGCTACACCTTC.

A few counts support this clone. The chain recombines TRBV5-6 with TRBJ2-1; D possibly corresponds to TRBD1 (6 bases). CDR3 length: 16 amino acids. The germline V gene has CDR1 SGHDT and CDR2 YYEEEE. V was pared by 3 bases and J by 4 bases, with 17 bases between. The CDR3 DNA is TGTGCCAGCAGCTCTACAGGGCTGGGAAAGTACAATGAGCAGTTCTTC. Translation: CASSSTGLGKYNEQFF.

The genes are TRBV28 and TRBJ2-5; D remains unclear. The CDR3 sequence is 13 residues long. The V gene lost 5 bases and the J gene lost 4 bases, with 11 bases spanning the gap. The germline V gene has CDR1 MDHEN and CDR2 SYDVKM. DNA for the CDR3: TGTGCCAGCAGTCGGAGCCCGGGAGAGACCCAGTACTTC. Residues: CASSRSPGETQYF.

The chain has TRBV25-1 and TRBJ1-2, with D perhaps matching TRBD1 (5 bases). The length of the CDR3 is 13 residues. Trimming took 5 bases from V and 1 from J, leaving 8 bases between them. Germline CDR1 and CDR2: MGHDK and SYGVNS. The DNA of the CDR3 is TGTGCCAGCAGTAGGACATTTAACTATGGCTACACCTTC. It codes for CASSRTFNYGYTF.

This chain uses TRBV5-4 with TRBJ2-1; D may be TRBD1 (6 bases). Between the trimmed V and J ends, which lost 4 bases and 4 bases, there was a span of 15 bases. The V gene's germline CDR1 is SGHNT and CDR2 YYREEE (reference sequence). The CDR3 runs to 15 residues. The CDR3 loop reads CASSDRRRQYNEQFF. The CDR3 DNA reads TGTGCCAGCAGCGACAGGAGGAGGCAGTACAATGAGCAGTTCTTC.

This chain links TRBV2 with TRBJ2-1, with a weak D call TRBD1 (6 bases). Germline V gives CDR1 SNHLY, CDR2 FYNNEI. CDR3 length equals 15 residues. With 6 bases removed from V and 4 bases from J, the gap between germline ends came to 16 bases. CDR3 loop: CASSPIGTPYNEQFF. CDR3 nucleotide sequence: TGTGCCAGCAGCCCGATCGGGACACCGTACAATGAGCAGTTCTTC.

The chain couples TRBV11-2 to TRBJ2-1; no definite D call. Germline V gene data show CDR1 as SGHAT and CDR2 as FQNNGV. V was pared by 3 bases and J by 13 bases, with 16 bases between. The CDR3 consists of 13 residues. The CDR3 reads CASSLGTDEKQFF. CDR3 bases: TGTGCCAGCAGCTTGGGTACGGATGAAAAACAGTTCTTC.

This clone has a handful of counts. This chain links TRBV2 with TRBJ2-3; possible D gene TRBD1, 5 bases. Germline V gene lookup returns CDR1 SNHLY and CDR2 FYNNEI. V was cut by 4 bases and J by 1 base, with 12 bases left in between. This CDR3 has 15 amino acids. DNA of the CDR3: TGTGCCAGCAGTGCCCACCCGACAGGCACAGATACGCAGTATTTT. Translated: CASSAHPTGTDTQYF.

The chain couples TRBV2 to TRBJ2-6; TRBD2 aligns across 7 bases. V shed 8 bases, J shed 0 bases, and the junction held 7 bases outside the gene matches. The CDR3 is made up of 16 amino acids. In germline, CDR1 is SNHLY, CDR2 FYNNEI. The CDR3 nucleotides are TGTGCCAGCTCGGGAGTAGCGGGCTCTGGGGCCAACGTCCTGACTTTC. It specifies CASSGVAGSGANVLTF.

This clone turned up a few times. This chain links TRBV9 with TRBJ2-1; D not certain. The CDR3 loop spans 15 amino acids. Trimming cost V 0 bases and J 9 bases, with 16 bases left between them. Per the germline V gene, CDR1 is SGDLS and CDR2 is YYNGEE. The CDR3 loop reads CASSVASVQYAEQFF. CDR3 in DNA: TGTGCCAGCAGCGTAGCTTCGGTTCAGTATGCTGAGCAGTTCTTC.

The rearrangement links TRBV7-2 to TRBJ2-5; no reliable D call. Trimming took off 7 bases at V and 5 bases at J, with 14 bases between the two ends. The germline V gene encodes CDR1 SGHTA and CDR2 FQGNSA. The CDR3 length is 13 residues. CDR3 coding DNA: TGTGCCAGCACCACCGCAAGGAGTGAGACCCAGTACTTC. Translated: CASTTARSETQYF.

This clone has just a few counts. The V and J genes are TRBV15 and TRBJ2-7; D remains ambiguous. From germline, CDR1 is LNHNV and CDR2 YYDKDF (reference sequence). V dropped 0 bases and J dropped 4 bases, with 7 bases sitting between them. There are 13 residues in the CDR3. CDR3 in DNA: TGTGCCACCAGCAGAGACTATATTTACGAGCAGTACTTC. As protein: CATSRDYIYEQYF.

The genes are TRBV5-1 and TRBJ2-7; a weak D match, TRBD1 (6 bases). The CDR3 is 13 residues long. Germline assignment: CDR1 SGHRS and CDR2 YFSETQ. V lost 4 bases, J lost 4 bases, and 12 bases lay in between. The DNA for the CDR3 is TGCGCCAGCAGCGTGGACAGAACTTACGAGCAGTACTTC. Protein: CASSVDRTYEQYF.

This clone appeared a few times. The sample holds other DNA sequences that translate to the same CDR3. V gene TRBV18 combines with J gene TRBJ1-1, with D possibly being TRBD1 (6 bases). Deletions cut 1 base from V and 4 bases from J, with 10 bases between. CDR3 length equals 14 residues. The germline gives CDR1 KGHSH, CDR2 LQKENI. The CDR3 nucleotides are TGTGCCAGCTCACCACGGGGAGGGGGCACTGAAGCTTTCTTT. It is translated as CASSPRGGGTEAFF.

This clone was picked up a small number of times. The rearrangement joins TRBV5-1 to TRBJ2-1; weak D call: TRBD1 (5 bases). Germline V gene sequence: CDR1 SGHRS, CDR2 YFSETQ. This CDR3 is built from 14 residues. Trimming took off 0 bases at V and 10 bases at J, with 14 bases between the two ends. Written as DNA, the CDR3 is TGCGCCAGCAGCTTGGTAGTCAGGGAATCGGAGCAGTTCTTC. It translates to CASSLVVRESEQFF.

This clone was seen a handful of times. The chain couples TRBV27 to TRBJ2-1; 11 bases agree with TRBD2. The germline CDR1 and CDR2 sequences are MNHEY and SMNVEV (reference sequence). Trimming cost V 0 bases and J 4 bases; bases outside gene matches: 5. CDR3 length equals 17 residues. For the CDR3, the DNA is TGTGCCAGCAGTTTATCGGTACTAGCGGGAGTTTACAATGAGCAGTTCTTC. This sequence encodes CASSLSVLAGVYNEQFF.

The chain combines TRBV7-2 with TRBJ2-5; 7 nucleotides align to TRBD1. Trimming took 5 bases from V and 5 from J; bases not matched to a gene: 20. CDR3 length equals 18 residues. Germline assignment: CDR1 SGHTA and CDR2 FQGNSA. The CDR3: CASSRSISWKGASETQYF. The CDR3 DNA reads TGTGCCAGCAGCCGCAGCATAAGTTGGAAGGGGGCGAGCGAGACCCAGTACTTC.

A few counts support this clone. This CDR3 is CASSANKYGYTF. The CDR3 region has the DNA TGTGCCAGCAGCGCCAACAAATATGGCTACACCTTC. The chain joins TRBV7-2 to TRBJ1-2; no definite D call. Germline values: CDR1 SGHTA, CDR2 FQGNSA. Trimming pared 5 bases from V and 5 bases from J, leaving 9 bases between. CDR3 length: 12 residues.

The rearrangement joins TRBV28 to TRBJ1-2, with a weak D call TRBD1 (5 bases). The length of the CDR3 is 14 residues. V shed 6 bases and J shed 4 bases, with 15 bases lying between them. CDR1 is MDHEN, CDR2 SYDVKM, per germline. The CDR3 sequence: CASSPGLGGYGYTF. CDR3 DNA: TGTGCCAGCAGCCCAGGGCTGGGCGGCTATGGCTACACCTTC.

This clone was detected only a few times. The chain carries TRBV15 and TRBJ2-3, with 7 bases aligning to TRBD2. Trimming removed 3 bases from V and 2 bases from J; junction bases left unmatched: 5. Germline-derived CDR1 and CDR2 are LNHNV and YYDKDF (reference sequence). The CDR3 is made up of 15 amino acids. This CDR3 reads CATSRVGTITDTQYF. CDR3 DNA: TGTGCCACCAGCAGGGTCGGGACTATCACAGATACGCAGTATTTT.

There are a few counts of this clone. This rearrangement joins TRBV21-1 to TRBJ2-1; the table names TRBD2, a call not compared with the DNA. TRBV21-1 is a pseudogene segment. CDR3 length: 17 residues. CDR3: CASSKVPTSPAYNEQFF. DNA of the CDR3: TGTGCCAGCAGCAAAGTACCGACTAGCCCCGCTTACAATGAGCAGTTCTTC.

This rearrangement joins TRBV15 to TRBJ2-7, with 8 nucleotides matching TRBD2. Germline V lookup: CDR1 LNHNV, CDR2 YYDKDF (reference sequence). V lost 5 bases and J lost 5; bases outside the gene matches: 14. The CDR3 consists of 16 residues. CDR3 protein: CATSSKGDAGGHEQYF. In DNA, the CDR3 is TGTGCCACCAGCTCTAAGGGGGATGCGGGGGGCCACGAGCAGTACTTC.

The DNA for the CDR3 is TGTGCCAGCAGCCCTAGCGGCCAGACCCAGTACTTC. Residues: CASSPSGQTQYF. The chain is built from TRBV7-9 and TRBJ2-5; 7 bases match TRBD2. This CDR3 has 12 residues. Germline V gene lookup returns CDR1 SEHNR and CDR2 FQNEAQ (reference sequence). Trimming at V came to 5 bases and at J to 6 bases, leaving 3 bases not matched to a gene.

V and J are TRBV2 and TRBJ2-3; a weak D match, TRBD1 (6 bases). The CDR3 totals 16 residues. Germline CDR1 and CDR2: SNHLY and FYNNEI. The ends were cut back, 3 bases at V and 9 bases at J, with 22 bases in the middle. This CDR3 is CASSDDRIALGVTQYF. The CDR3 nucleotides are TGTGCCAGCAGTGACGACAGGATTGCCCTCGGGGTCACGCAGTATTTT.

This clone was seen a handful of times. The genes are TRBV5-4 and TRBJ1-3; D remains unclear. CDR1 and CDR2 from the germline V gene are SGHNT and YYREEE (reference sequence). The CDR3 is 13 amino acids. V was trimmed by 4 bases and J by 0 bases, leaving 5 bases between them. CDR3 nucleotide sequence: TGTGCCAGCAGCCCGGTCTCTGGAAACACCATATATTTT. This translates into CASSPVSGNTIYF. Combining the CDR3 with reference TRBV5-4 and TRBJ1-3 gives the whole variable domain ETGVTQSPTHLIKTRGQQVTLRCSSQSGHNTVSWYQQALGQGPQFIFQYYREEENGRGNFPPRFSGLQFPNYSSELNVNALELDDSALYLCASSPVSGNTIYFGEGSWLTVV.